These T cell receptor beta chains were read from a single sample in a study of response to subunit inactivated influenza vaccine. TCRdb re-called the RT-PCR reads through MiXCR, storing one row per CDR3 protein. The table shows approximately 570,000 distinct CDR3 sequences, with under 9% occurring only once. The starting material was PBMCs from blood, obtained roughly 24 months after vaccination. These receptors were obtained from a man between 45 and 75 years old who received an inactivated influenza vaccine. CDR3s include the opening cysteine and the closing phenylalanine or tryptophan. D genes are given only for firm matches. Clone size is given for some rows only: seen once, a few or many times, or a class if the clone is expanded.

few,TRBJ2-7,.,TRBV5-1,CASHQGPHYEQYF,TGCGCCAGCCACCAGGGACCACACTACGAGCAGTACTTC
many,TRBJ2-3,.,TRBV12-5,CASGLLERTDTQYF,TGTGCTAGTGGTTTGTTGGAACGCACAGATACGCAGTATTTT
few,TRBJ1-2,TRBD1,TRBV29-1,CSVWGQGGTNYGYTF,TGCAGCGTCTGGGGACAGGGGGGCACAAACTATGGCTACACCTTC
.,TRBJ2-7,.,TRBV3-1,CASSPTPGTNSYEQYF,TGTGCCAGCAGCCCAACACCCGGGACAAACTCCTACGAGCAGTACTTC
many,TRBJ2-3,TRBD1,TRBV29-1,CSVGQDMNTQYF,TGCAGCGTAGGACAGGACATGAATACGCAGTATTTT
few,TRBJ1-4,.,TRBV15,CATSRINEKLFF,TGTGCCACCAGCAGGATTAATGAAAAACTGTTTTTT
.,TRBJ1-4,.,TRBV2,CASHEWAVEKDEKLFF,TGTGCCAGCCACGAGTGGGCGGTGGAGAAGGATGAAAAACTGTTTTTT
few,TRBJ2-7,.,TRBV29-1,CSVVLKGGISYEQYF,TGCAGCGTTGTCCTTAAAGGAGGGATCAGCTACGAGCAGTACTTC
few,TRBJ2-1,.,TRBV27,CASRGVSSYNEQFF,TGTGCCAGCAGGGGGGTCAGCTCCTACAATGAGCAGTTCTTC
.,TRBJ2-3,.,TRBV20-1,CSARDSGLTDTQYF,TGCAGTGCTAGAGATTCGGGGCTCACAGATACGCAGTATTTT
few,TRBJ2-5,TRBD2,TRBV20-1,CSARFKETSRQETQYF,TGCAGTGCTAGATTCAAAGAGACTAGCAGACAAGAGACCCAGTACTTC
many,TRBJ2-2,.,TRBV12-3/TRBV12-4,CASRPNYGTPNTGELFF,TGTGCCAGCAGACCTAACTACGGGACACCGAACACCGGGGAGCTGTTTTTT
few,TRBJ2-3,TRBD2,TRBV5-1,CASSLGGSGDTDTQYF,TGCGCCAGCAGCTTGGGGGGTAGCGGGGACACAGATACGCAGTATTTT
.,TRBJ1-5,.,TRBV4-1,CASSQGIQVVYSNQPQHF,TGCGCCAGCAGCCAAGGAATCCAAGTGGTGTATAGCAATCAGCCCCAGCATTTT
many,TRBJ1-2,TRBD1,TRBV14,CASSQDFGTVYGYTF,TGTGCCAGCAGCCAAGATTTTGGGACAGTCTATGGCTACACCTTC
few,TRBJ1-1,.,TRBV25-1,CASSDWGLFTEAFF,TGTGCCAGCAGTGATTGGGGGCTGTTCACTGAAGCTTTCTTT
few,TRBJ2-2,.,TRBV7-8,CASSYAGTGELFF,TGTGCCAGCAGTTACGCGGGAACCGGGGAGCTGTTTTTT
.,TRBJ1-5,.,TRBV7-2,CASSLEEYQPQHF,TGTGCCAGCAGCTTAGAGGAATATCAGCCCCAGCATTTT
.,TRBJ2-5,.,TRBV12-3/TRBV12-4,CASSPFTQETQYF,TGTGCCAGCAGTCCTTTTACCCAAGAGACCCAGTACTTC
few,TRBJ2-7,TRBD1,TRBV10-3,CAISGGQGRSYEQYF,TGTGCCATCAGTGGGGGACAGGGGCGCTCCTACGAGCAGTACTTC
few,TRBJ2-7,.,TRBV28,CASSRKGSYEQYF,TGTGCCAGCAGTCGAAAAGGGTCCTACGAGCAGTACTTC
few,TRBJ2-7,TRBD2,TRBV7-9,CASSLRGYYEQYF,TGTGCCAGCAGCTTGCGGGGGTACTACGAGCAGTACTTC
few,TRBJ1-5,.,TRBV18,CASSPSQGSNQPQHF,TGTGCCAGCTCACCAAGCCAGGGCAGCAATCAGCCCCAGCATTTT
few,TRBJ2-3,TRBD2,TRBV5-1,CASSLVPAGLTDTQYF,TGCGCCAGCAGCTTGGTCCCAGCGGGGCTGACAGATACGCAGTATTTT
.,TRBJ2-7,TRBD2,TRBV13,CASSGKVAGVHEQYF,TGTGCCAGCAGCGGGAAGGTAGCGGGAGTTCACGAGCAGTACTTC
many,TRBJ2-3,TRBD1,TRBV5-1,CASSPPTGASTDTQYF,TGCGCCAGCAGCCCCCCGACAGGGGCTAGCACAGATACGCAGTATTTT
.,TRBJ2-5,TRBD2,TRBV12-3/TRBV12-4,CASSSSSGTGRTQYF,TGTGCCAGCAGTTCAAGCAGCGGGACGGGAAGGACCCAGTACTTC
many,TRBJ2-3,TRBD2,TRBV7-8,CASSLAGLYTDTQYF,TGTGCCAGCAGCTTAGCGGGACTATACACAGATACGCAGTATTTT
few,TRBJ1-2,TRBD1,TRBV7-2,CASSPRTGTNYGYTF,TGTGCCAGCAGTCCTCGGACAGGGACAAACTATGGCTACACCTTC
few,TRBJ1-4,.,TRBV4-3,CASSPGPGTDNEKLFF,TGCGCCAGCAGCCCGGGCCCCGGGACGGATAATGAAAAACTGTTTTTT
.,TRBJ1-6,.,TRBV10-3,CAISDGTVYNSPLHF,TGTGCCATCAGTGACGGGACGGTCTATAATTCACCCCTCCACTTT
few,TRBJ2-1,.,TRBV4-1,CASSQDQPRYNEQFF,TGCGCCAGCAGCCAAGACCAGCCGCGCTACAATGAGCAGTTCTTC
many,TRBJ2-7,.,TRBV7-2,CASLKGPGSHEQYF,TGTGCCAGCCTGAAGGGGCCAGGAAGCCACGAGCAGTACTTC
many,TRBJ2-1,.,TRBV6-1,CASRTGLDPYNEQFF,TGTGCCAGCAGAACGGGACTTGACCCGTACAATGAGCAGTTCTTC
many,TRBJ2-5,.,TRBV12-3/TRBV12-4,CASSLRGETQYF,TGTGCCAGCAGCTTAAGGGGAGAGACCCAGTACTTC
many,TRBJ2-1,TRBD1,TRBV5-5,CASSLRTGEYNEQFF,TGTGCCAGCAGCTTGCGGACAGGGGAGTACAATGAGCAGTTCTTC
many,TRBJ2-7,.,TRBV7-9,CASSSRNTPHEQYF,TGTGCCAGCAGCTCCAGAAACACCCCTCACGAGCAGTACTTC
.,TRBJ2-7,.,TRBV6-2/TRBV6-3,CASSTWGTPNDEQYF,TGTGCCAGCAGTACCTGGGGGACCCCCAATGATGAGCAGTACTTC
.,TRBJ2-7,TRBD2,TRBV4-3,CASSPPRGRGLAGAPYEQYF,TGCGCCAGCAGCCCCCCAAGGGGCCGGGGACTAGCGGGAGCTCCCTACGAGCAGTACTTC
few,TRBJ2-5,TRBD1,TRBV6-2/TRBV6-3,CASSADRETQYF,TGTGCCAGCAGCGCGGACAGGGAGACCCAGTACTTC